These 28 T cell receptor beta chains were sequenced from one sample in a study of response to subunit inactivated influenza vaccine. Via MiXCR, TCRdb re-called the RT-PCR reads, giving one row per CDR3 protein. The top ten clones hold 26% of a sample with about 190,000 distinct CDR3 sequences, around 15% of them seen once. Here the sequenced sample was CD8+ T cells sorted from PBMCs, taken more than 4 days after vaccination. These receptors were collected from a man between 50 and 59 years old who received an inactivated influenza vaccine.

In its sample, this clonotype was seen many times. The V gene is TRBV29-1, the J gene TRBJ2-1; 8 bases are a match to TRBD2. The germline CDR1 and CDR2 sequences are SQVTM and ANQGSEA. The CDR3 sequence is 14 residues long. V lost 7 bases, J lost 5 bases, and 10 bases stayed unmatched. The CDR3 loop reads CSGTSGRIHNEQFF. The CDR3 DNA follows: TGCAGCGGAACGAGCGGGAGAATCCACAATGAGCAGTTCTTC.

In this sample, this clonotype turned up a few times. The CDR3 sequence is CASSVDLGCYEQYF. The CDR3 DNA reads TGTGCCAGCAGCGTAGACCTAGGCTGCTACGAGCAGTACTTC. The rearrangement uses TRBV9 and TRBJ2-7; D remains ambiguous. This CDR3 has 14 amino acids. Trimming took 0 bases from V and 3 from J, leaving 10 bases between them. CDR1 and CDR2 (germline): SGDLS, YYNGEE.

This clonotype was detected a few times. The chain has TRBV4-2 and TRBJ2-1, with 11 nucleotides matching TRBD2. The trim removed 4 bases at V and 4 bases at J, leaving 15 bases unmatched. Per the germline V gene, CDR1 is LGHNA and CDR2 is YNFKEQ. The CDR3 runs 19 residues. CDR3 protein: CASSLVLAGVPLLYNEQFF. The CDR3 nucleotides are TGTGCCAGCAGCCTGGTACTAGCGGGGGTTCCCCTGCTTTACAATGAGCAGTTCTTC.

The chain combines TRBV12-3 or TRBV12-4 with TRBJ2-2; maybe TRBD2 (6 bases). Trimming removed 3 bases at V and 1 base at J, with 9 bases between. The CDR3 runs to 15 residues. This CDR3 is CASSFDGRNTGELFF. As DNA, the CDR3 is TGTGCCAGCAGTTTCGACGGGAGGAACACCGGGGAGCTGTTTTTT.

The rearrangement joins TRBV4-2 to TRBJ1-2, with a weak D call TRBD1 (5 bases). V lost 0 bases and J 6 bases, leaving 14 bases between the germline ends. Germline CDR1 reads LGHNA; CDR2 reads YNFKEQ. The CDR3 runs 15 residues. The CDR3 sequence: CASSQEFGGVDGYTF. DNA for the CDR3: TGTGCCAGCAGCCAAGAGTTTGGGGGAGTAGATGGCTACACCTTC.

This clonotype was detected a few times. V and J are TRBV12-3 or TRBV12-4 and TRBJ2-7; D remains unclear. Trimming cost V 5 bases and J 7 bases, with 9 bases left between them. The CDR3 length is 11 residues. This CDR3 is CASSDQWEQYF. As DNA, the CDR3 is TGTGCCAGCAGTGACCAGTGGGAGCAGTACTTC.

This clonotype was seen a handful of times. This chain uses TRBV6-5 with TRBJ1-1; D is uncertain. CDR1 MNHEY and CDR2 SVGAGI come from the germline V gene. The V and J ends lost 0 bases and 0 bases respectively, with 5 bases between them. This CDR3 contains 14 residues. CDR3: CASSYSRMNTEAFF. CDR3 in DNA: TGTGCCAGCAGTTACTCACGAATGAACACTGAAGCTTTCTTT.

This clonotype was observed a handful of times. J is TRBJ2-7 and V is TRBV28, with D possibly being TRBD1 (6 bases). The CDR3 length is 14 residues. With 1 base removed from V and 1 base from J, the gap between germline ends came to 8 bases. The V gene's germline CDR1 is MDHEN and CDR2 SYDVKM. CDR3 protein: CASSLSRGSYEQYF. As DNA, the CDR3 is TGTGCCAGCAGTTTATCCAGGGGTTCCTACGAGCAGTACTTC.

The V and J genes are TRBV29-1 and TRBJ2-3, with 7 bases matching TRBD1. With 6 bases clipped from V and 0 bases from J, the junction kept 12 bases outside the gene matches. CDR1 is SQVTM, CDR2 ANQGSEA, per germline. The CDR3 is 16 amino acids. CDR3 in DNA: TGCAGCGTCTTACTGATGGGACAGCCTAGCACAGATACGCAGTATTTT. This gives the protein CSVLLMGQPSTDTQYF.

This chain's CDR3 is CASSPLGQGAPNYGYTF. The CDR3 nucleotides read TGTGCCAGCAGCCCCTTGGGTCAGGGGGCTCCTAACTATGGCTACACCTTC. The gene calls are TRBV4-2 and TRBJ1-2, with 8 nucleotides matching TRBD1. With V trimmed by 4 bases and J by 0 bases, 10 bases remained unmatched. The CDR3 extends over 17 amino acids. Germline-derived CDR1 and CDR2 are LGHNA and YNFKEQ.

This chain joins TRBV4-3 and TRBJ2-1; TRBD1 matches 8 bases. The trim removed 0 bases at V and 4 bases at J, leaving 8 bases unmatched. The germline V gene has CDR1 LGHNA and CDR2 YSLEER. This CDR3 has 17 amino acids. DNA for the CDR3: TGCGCCAGCAGCCAAGATCTTAGGACAGGGAATTACAATGAGCAGTTCTTC. Translated, it gives CASSQDLRTGNYNEQFF.

Only a few counts were recorded for this clonotype. The chain links TRBV7-2 to TRBJ1-1; D may be TRBD1 (6 bases). Trimming left V 6 bases short and J 4 bases short, with 21 bases between. This CDR3 spans 16 amino acids. Germline V gives CDR1 SGHTA, CDR2 FQGNSA. CDR3 in DNA: TGTGCCAGCAGTCGATTTCCAGGGGAGTTACCCACTGAAGCTTTCTTT. Its protein product is CASSRFPGELPTEAFF.

This clonotype was counted only a few times. The rearrangement links TRBV2 to TRBJ2-1; a weak D match, TRBD2 (6 bases). The CDR3 extends over 17 amino acids. Trimming took off 5 bases at V and 0 bases at J, with 17 bases between the two ends. In germline, CDR1 is SNHLY, CDR2 FYNNEI. The CDR3 protein is CASSWPTERVSYNEQFF. The DNA of the CDR3 is TGTGCCAGCAGTTGGCCCACCGAGCGGGTCTCCTACAATGAGCAGTTCTTC.

In this sample, this clonotype turned up a few times. V and J are TRBV4-1 and TRBJ1-1; 7 positions match TRBD1. This CDR3 region has 17 residues. Germline V gives CDR1 MGHRA, CDR2 YSYEKL. V lost 0 bases to trimming and J lost 1 base; unmatched junction nucleotides: 8. The CDR3 coding sequence is TGCGCCAGCAGCCAAGATCAAACAGGGGCTCCGAACACTGAAGCTTTCTTT. Its protein is CASSQDQTGAPNTEAFF.

The table lists this clonotype with a few counts. The V call is TRBV6-2 or TRBV6-3, the J call TRBJ2-1; 12 bases map to TRBD2. Germline CDR1 is MNHEY and CDR2 is SVGEGT. This CDR3 comprises 14 residues. The V segment lost 4 bases and the J segment 8 bases; nucleotides outside the gene matches: 3. CDR3 in DNA: TGTGCCAGCAGTTCTAGCGGGGGGGCCTATGAGCAGTTCTTC. It specifies CASSSSGGAYEQFF.

V and J are TRBV5-1 and TRBJ2-7; 8 bases fit TRBD2. CDR3 length: 18 amino acids. V trimming: 0 bases; J trimming: 2 bases; junction bases outside the gene matches: 13. Germline V gives CDR1 SGHRS, CDR2 YFSETQ. The CDR3 nucleotides read TGCGCCAGCAGCTTGGTACCCAGCGGGGGTTTAGGGGCCTACGAGCAGTACTTC. Protein: CASSLVPSGGLGAYEQYF.

This clonotype was seen at least ten times. The chain uses TRBV24-1 and TRBJ2-2; TRBD2 might be the D (6 bases). Deletions cut 10 bases from V and 3 bases from J, with 14 bases between. CDR1 and CDR2 (germline): KGHDR, SFDVKD. The CDR3 sequence is 14 residues long. The CDR3: CATQATGDTGELFF. CDR3 bases: TGTGCCACGCAGGCCACGGGGGACACCGGGGAGCTGTTTTTT.

This clonotype turned up a few times. V usage is TRBV18 and J usage is TRBJ2-1, with 9 bases matching TRBD2. Unmatched junction bases numbered 8, after V lost 0 bases and J lost 8 bases. The CDR3 totals 16 residues. Germline CDR1 and CDR2: KGHSH and LQKENI. CDR3: CASSPPFSGSFDEQFF. CDR3 in DNA: TGTGCCAGCTCACCACCGTTTAGCGGGAGCTTCGATGAGCAGTTCTTC.

V gene TRBV4-1 combines with J gene TRBJ2-7; D possibly matches TRBD1 or TRBD2 (5 bases each). The V gene's germline CDR1 is MGHRA and CDR2 YSYEKL. Trimming stripped 1 base from V and 2 bases from J, with 9 bases between. CDR3 size: 14 residues. The CDR3 nucleotides are TGCGCCAGCAGCCAAGTGAGGGGAACCTACGAGCAGTACTTC. Amino acid sequence: CASSQVRGTYEQYF.

This chain uses TRBV20-1 with TRBJ2-5; D may be TRBD1 or TRBD2 (5 bases each). Looked up from germline, CDR1 is DFQATT and CDR2 is SNEGSKA (reference sequence). This CDR3 region has 13 residues. Between the trimmed V and J ends, which lost 6 bases and 1 base, there was a span of 12 bases. CDR3 amino acids: CSAYEGIQETQYF. CDR3 in DNA: TGCAGTGCGTATGAGGGGATCCAAGAGACCCAGTACTTC.

This clonotype has only a few counts. CDR3 region: CASSPREAREDTQYF. CDR3 DNA sequence: TGCGCCAGCAGCCCCCGGGAGGCCCGCGAGGATACGCAGTATTTT. This sequence joins TRBV4-3 and TRBJ2-3; 7 bases line up with TRBD2. Germline V gives CDR1 LGHNA, CDR2 YSLEER. V gave up 4 bases and J gave up 6 bases; unmatched junction bases: 10. The CDR3 spans 15 residues.

Only a few counts were recorded for this clonotype. The chain links TRBV3-1 to TRBJ2-7; 7 bases are a match to TRBD1. The CDR3 spans 13 residues. Losses at the gene ends were 4 bases for V and 5 bases for J; bases not matched to a gene: 5. Per the germline V gene, CDR1 is LGHDT and CDR2 is YNNKEL (reference sequence). The CDR3 protein is CASSPTGAHEQYF. The CDR3 DNA is TGTGCCAGCAGCCCTACAGGGGCCCACGAGCAGTACTTC.

CDR3 sequence (DNA): TGCGCCAGCAGCCAAGACCTGATCGCCGGGGAGCTGTTTTTT. It translates to CASSQDLIAGELFF. V usage is TRBV4-3 and J usage is TRBJ2-2; D gene unclear. Germline lookup yields CDR1 LGHNA and CDR2 YSLEER. Trimming pared 0 bases from V and 6 bases from J, leaving 8 bases between. This CDR3 has 14 amino acids.

The rearrangement uses TRBV20-1 and TRBJ1-1; 7 nucleotides align to TRBD1. Germline V gene data show CDR1 as DFQATT and CDR2 as SNEGSKA (reference sequence). The CDR3 spans 14 residues. V shed 5 bases, J shed 2 bases, and the junction held 8 bases outside the gene matches. In nucleotides, the CDR3 is TGCAGTGCTGATACGACAGGGCGAAACACTGAAGCTTTCTTT. Its protein product is CSADTTGRNTEAFF.

This chain connects TRBV12-3 or TRBV12-4 to TRBJ2-1; D is ambiguous. This CDR3 has 15 residues. V shed 6 bases and J shed 3 bases, with 15 bases lying between them. The CDR3 DNA follows: TGTGCCAGCAGCCCCATCTCATCCGGCTACAATGAGCAGTTCTTC. Encoded protein: CASSPISSGYNEQFF.

Many counts were recorded for this clonotype. V gene TRBV29-1 combines with J gene TRBJ2-1; 7 positions agree with TRBD2. This CDR3 contains 13 residues. The V segment lost 7 bases and the J segment 4 bases; nucleotides outside the gene matches: 7. CDR1 SQVTM and CDR2 ANQGSEA come from the germline V gene. As DNA, the CDR3 is TGCAGCGGGGGTAGCGGGTTTTACAATGAGCAGTTCTTC. Translated: CSGGSGFYNEQFF.

J is TRBJ1-1 and V is TRBV18; 9 bases align to TRBD1. V lost 2 bases and J lost 0; bases outside the gene matches: 10. The CDR3 has 18 amino acids. Germline V lookup: CDR1 KGHSH, CDR2 LQKENI. The CDR3, as DNA: TGTGCCAGCTCACCAGCTATGGACAGGGGCTTCATGAACACTGAAGCTTTCTTT. Translated: CASSPAMDRGFMNTEAFF.

The chain recombines TRBV4-2 with TRBJ1-1, with D perhaps matching TRBD1 (5 bases). CDR1 LGHNA and CDR2 YNFKEQ come from the germline V gene. The CDR3 contains 15 residues. V lost 4 bases, J lost 0 bases, and 12 bases lay in between. CDR3 nucleotide sequence: TGTGCCAGCAGCCTAGCCGGGACGCTGAACACTGAAGCTTTCTTT. Protein product: CASSLAGTLNTEAFF.